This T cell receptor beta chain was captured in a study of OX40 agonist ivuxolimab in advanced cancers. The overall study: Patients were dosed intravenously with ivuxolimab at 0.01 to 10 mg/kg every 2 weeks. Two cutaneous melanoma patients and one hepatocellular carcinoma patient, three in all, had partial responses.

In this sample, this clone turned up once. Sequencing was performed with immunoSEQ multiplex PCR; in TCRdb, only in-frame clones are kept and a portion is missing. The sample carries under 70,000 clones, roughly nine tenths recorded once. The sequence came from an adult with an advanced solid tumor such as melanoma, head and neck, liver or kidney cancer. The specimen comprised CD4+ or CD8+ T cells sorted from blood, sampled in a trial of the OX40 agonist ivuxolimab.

The CDR3 loop is CASSVVGNEQFF. The CDR3 coding sequence is TGTGCCAGCAGCGTCGTTGGAAATGAGCAGTTCTTC. The J gene is TRBJ2-1, the V gene TRBV7-2; no definite D call. Germline assignment: CDR1 SGHTA and CDR2 FQGNSA. CDR3 length: 12 residues. Trimming cost V 5 bases and J 7 bases, with 9 bases left between them.